This TCR beta chain originates from a study of T cell responses to AZD1222 COVID-19 vaccine. For the study at large: Whether given at about 4 or about 12 weeks, second doses were pooled. Broader study findings: Once two AZD1222 doses were given, Spike-specific TCR breadth and depth went up.

Generated by immunoSEQ multiplex PCR, the TCRdb table keeps only in-frame clones and is missing some. The sample contains some 190,000 clones, almost 90% of which appear only once. CDR1 is KGHSH and CDR2 is LQKENI in the germline V gene. The CDR3 is made up of 14 amino acids. V lost 5 bases, J lost 2 bases, and 5 bases stayed unmatched. To note about this clone: What it binds is unknown.

This sequence joins TRBV18 and TRBJ2-7; 8 nucleotides agree with TRBD1. The clonotype comes from an adult in good health. The material was peripheral blood, obtained on day 0 of AZD1222 vaccination. The chain's CDR3 is CASSYGTGTYEQYF. In DNA, the CDR3 is TGTGCCAGCTCATACGGGACAGGAACCTACGAGCAGTACTTC.